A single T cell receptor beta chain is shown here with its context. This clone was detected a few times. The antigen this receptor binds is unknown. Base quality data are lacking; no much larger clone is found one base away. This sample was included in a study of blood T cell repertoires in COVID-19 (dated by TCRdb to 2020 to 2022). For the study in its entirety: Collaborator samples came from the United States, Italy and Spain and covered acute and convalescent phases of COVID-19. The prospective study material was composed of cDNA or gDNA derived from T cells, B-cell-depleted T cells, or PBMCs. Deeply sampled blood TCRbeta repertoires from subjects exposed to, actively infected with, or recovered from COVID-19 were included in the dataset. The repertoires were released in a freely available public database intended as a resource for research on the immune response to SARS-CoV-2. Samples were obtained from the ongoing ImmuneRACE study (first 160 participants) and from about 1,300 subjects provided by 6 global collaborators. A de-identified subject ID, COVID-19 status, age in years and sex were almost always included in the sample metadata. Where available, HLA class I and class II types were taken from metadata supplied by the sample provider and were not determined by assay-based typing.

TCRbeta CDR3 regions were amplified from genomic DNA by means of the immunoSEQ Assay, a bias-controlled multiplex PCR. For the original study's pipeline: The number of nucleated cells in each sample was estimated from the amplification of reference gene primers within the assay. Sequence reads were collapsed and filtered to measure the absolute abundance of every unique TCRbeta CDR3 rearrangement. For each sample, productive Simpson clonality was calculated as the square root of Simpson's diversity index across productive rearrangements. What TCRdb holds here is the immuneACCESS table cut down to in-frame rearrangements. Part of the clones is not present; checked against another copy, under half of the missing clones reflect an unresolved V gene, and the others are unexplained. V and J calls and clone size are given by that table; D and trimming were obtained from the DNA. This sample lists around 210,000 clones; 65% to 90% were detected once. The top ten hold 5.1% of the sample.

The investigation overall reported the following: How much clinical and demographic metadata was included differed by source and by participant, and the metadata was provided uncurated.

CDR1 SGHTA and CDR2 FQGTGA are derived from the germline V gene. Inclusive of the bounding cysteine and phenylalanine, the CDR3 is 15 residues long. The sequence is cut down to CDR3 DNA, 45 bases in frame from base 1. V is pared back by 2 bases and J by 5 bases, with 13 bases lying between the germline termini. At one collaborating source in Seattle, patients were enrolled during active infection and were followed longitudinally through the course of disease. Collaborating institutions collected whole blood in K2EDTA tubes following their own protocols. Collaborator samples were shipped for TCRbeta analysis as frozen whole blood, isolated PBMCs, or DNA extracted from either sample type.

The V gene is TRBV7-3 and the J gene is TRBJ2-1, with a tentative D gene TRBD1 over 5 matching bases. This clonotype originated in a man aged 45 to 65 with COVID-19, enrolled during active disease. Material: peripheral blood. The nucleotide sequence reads TGTGCCAGCAGCTTACAGGGCTTTGAGGACAATGAGCAGTTCTTC. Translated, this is CASSLQGFEDNEQFF.